This section outlines one TCR beta chain sequence together with its context. TCRdb's table, derived via immunoSEQ multiplex PCR, lists solely in-frame clones and lacks some. The table lists 90,000 to 95,000 clones, 85% to 90% of them singletons. Germline CDR1 and CDR2: MNHEY and SMNVEV (reference sequence). The CDR3 is 15 residues long. V shed 4 bases and J shed 2 bases, with 11 bases lying between them. The entry originates in a study of T cell responses to AZD1222 COVID-19 vaccine. V gene TRBV27 combines with J gene TRBJ1-4; D gene unclear. This clonotype was sampled from an adult in good health. The sample was peripheral blood, taken on day 0 of AZD1222 vaccination. CDR3 amino acids: CASSSGRMTNEKLFF. The CDR3 DNA sequence: TGTGCCAGCAGTTCCGGACGAATGACTAATGAAAAACTGTTTTTT.